This T cell receptor beta chain came from a study of blood T cells in healthy people across ages (dated by TCRdb to 2013 to 2016). About the study as a whole: Template switching captured roughly one uniquely barcoded TCR beta cDNA molecule per two T cells in model experiments. Using deep sequencing normalized with unique cDNA molecular identifiers, the study measured how TCR beta repertoire diversity changes with age. The donors were split into four age groups: young (average 16 years), middle-aged (roughly 39), aged (more than 60) and long-lived (over 75). To avoid experimental bias, donors of different ages were distributed randomly across sequencing lanes. Two additional independent replicas of 1 million unique cDNA reads from the same blood draw were analyzed for two donors (one aged 18 to 29 and one aged 80 or older).

Library method: 5' RACE. The sample was run on an Illumina HiSeq 2500. A second 7 to 11 cycle PCR used a sample-barcoded 5' primer and a J-beta primer mix. A template-switch 5' adaptor carrying 12 random nucleotides introduced a unique molecular identifier onto each TCR beta cDNA molecule. Each sample yielded at least 3 million CDR3-containing paired-end reads. First-strand cDNA synthesis was performed from all RNA using the Mint cDNA synthesis kit, with priming by a TRBC-specific oligonucleotide. Following uracil-DNA glycosylase treatment, all cDNA underwent a first 18-cycle PCR with the universal primers M1SS and BC2_uni_R. Regarding the original processing steps: For normalization, 1 million high-quality reads were randomly selected from each sample, with every read carrying a distinct molecular identifier. Instead of being binned into consensus sequences, reads that shared molecular identifiers were thrown out. CDR3 identification, clonotype clustering and error correction used MiTCR with a Q25 quality threshold and the strictest error-elimination algorithm. A nonparametric unseen species model with Euler transformation was used to estimate lower-bound total TCR beta diversity. The public sequencing data were trimmed at Q25 with fastp and processed into clonotypes with MiXCR by TCRdb, which kept only in-frame beta chains. Duplicate CDR3 protein sequences are folded into a single record with the most common DNA and genes. TCRdb's processing, not the authors', yielded these V and J calls. In all, the sample holds hundreds of thousands of distinct CDR3 sequences, and around 43% of those were seen once. The top ten clonotypes cover 30% of the sample.

CDR1 DFQATT and CDR2 SNEGSKA are derived from the germline V gene (reference sequence). At the junction V is shortened by 3 bases and J by 8 bases, with 11 bases in between. The CDR3 starts with the cysteine, ends with the phenylalanine, and has 13 residues. Only the CDR3 portion is preserved as DNA: 39 bases, with reading frame beginning at the first base. Broad study findings and their caveats: Estimates of total diversity based on one million sequenced T cells were regarded as lower bounds and as underestimates. Because the CMV infection status of the donors was unknown, age-related changes in expanded clonotypes may potentially have been confounded. Since profiling was done on bulk unsorted PBMCs, naive and antigen-experienced compartments could not be conclusively compared. There was a strong correlation between observed TCR beta diversity and the percentage of naive T cells measured by flow cytometry. As age increased, observed TCR beta diversity per million T cells dropped in a roughly linear way, and a significant reduction was already evident by age 40. Compared with the aged group, the long-lived group had more naive CD4+ T cells, fewer expanded clones and increased TCR diversity, suggesting age selection.

Donors were 39 systemically healthy Caucasian individuals from Russia aged roughly 6 to 95 years. Each donor gave about 9.2 milliliters of peripheral blood, drawn into EDTA-treated Vacutainer tubes. PBMCs were isolated by Ficoll-Paque density-gradient centrifugation, with at least 6.5 million obtained per sample. Total RNA, at least 5 micrograms per sample, was extracted from PBMCs with Trizol reagent. For every donor, an aliquot of PBMCs went through flow cytometry to measure the percentages of naive CD45RAhigh/CD27high T cells. On this clonotype: Its antigen specificity is not known. No qualities accompany the bases; no much larger clone lies one base away.

The specimen was blood. Recombination linked TRBV20-1 to TRBJ1-6; the D gene is perhaps TRBD1, from 6 matching bases. The TCR sequence derives from an elderly man in good health. The DNA sequence is TGCAGTGCTAGCGACAGGCGGGATTCACCCCTCCACTTT. This is translated as CSASDRRDSPLHF.